This record looks at one T cell receptor (beta chain) sequence and its context. The target antigen is unknown. V lost 1 base to trimming and J lost 4 bases, with 9 bases between them. The CDR3 extends over 14 amino acids. Germline lookup yields CDR1 LGHNA and CDR2 YNFKEQ. With molecular barcodes, quantitative 5'-RACE was used to make the TCR beta libraries. TCRdb ran MiXCR on the 5' RACE reads and lists one entry per CDR3 protein. This table has roughly 470,000 distinct CDR3 sequences, about 24% appearing once. This record comes from a study of CD8 T cells in ankylosing spondylitis. Study-wide points: Those disease-linked clones were CD8+; they were also relatively rare in peripheral blood. As reported, disease-linked clones showed significant enrichment in matched ankylosing spondylitis synovial fluid. Past studies reported some motif variants in reactive arthritis synovial fluid and blood. The study identified a TCR beta motif of 7 or 8 highly homologous variants that appeared characteristic of ankylosing spondylitis blood.

Sequenced: blood, either unsorted or a sorted T cell fraction (not recorded which). This receptor was obtained from a male donor with ankylosing spondylitis. This chain joins TRBV4-2 and TRBJ2-3; D is unresolved. CDR3 protein: CASSQVLVSDTQYF. CDR3 DNA sequence: TGTGCCAGCAGCCAAGTTCTAGTATCAGATACGCAGTATTTT.